This T cell receptor beta chain derives from a study of T cells after yellow fever vaccination. Regarding the study as a whole: Abundant clonotypes from the bulk population could have been carried over as contaminants into FACS-sorted repertoires.

MiXCR, applied by TCRdb to the 5' RACE reads, yields one record per CDR3 protein. The table includes some 400,000 distinct CDR3 sequences, over 15% detected once. Worth noting for this clonotype: Antigen unknown.

There are 16 residues in the CDR3. CDR1 is DFQATT, CDR2 SNEGSKA, per germline (reference sequence). V lost 6 bases, J lost 7 bases, and 22 bases lay in between. The source was PBMCs, collected before the yellow fever booster vaccination. The receptor was derived from a man younger than 30 who received the YFV17D yellow fever vaccine. This chain joins TRBV20-1 and TRBJ1-6, with D perhaps TRBD1 (6 bases). This chain's CDR3 is CSARDAAGADNSPLHF. The CDR3, as DNA: TGCAGTGCCAGGGACGCGGCGGGGGCAGACAATTCACCCCTCCACTTT.